This entry lists 19 T cell receptor beta chains sequenced from one sample in a study of T cells in women clearing cervical HPV infection. Assay: immunoSEQ multiplex PCR; the TCRdb copy retains only in-frame clones and omits some. The repertoire table contains over 35,000 clones. Sequenced: blood buffy coat. These receptors were collected from a woman between 18 and 69 years old with a cervical HPV16 infection that either progressed to CIN3+ or cleared (not recorded which).

With respect to this clone: The read comes to an end 3 residues before the CDR3 does, leaving the germline J gene to fill in the end. V and J are TRBV20-1 and TRBJ2-1; no reliable D call. The CDR3 is 16 amino acids. Germline loops: CDR1 DFQATT, CDR2 SNEGSKA (reference sequence). V was clipped by 8 bases and J by 2 bases, with 22 bases between them. The CDR3 DNA, read in part, is TGCAGTACCATCGCCCCTACCCCAACTGCCTACAATGAG. It yields the protein CSTIAPTPTAYNE. The entire CDR3 is CSTIAPTPTAYNEQFF.

Of note for this clone: The observed sequence ends 3 residues before the CDR3 terminus, with the missing tail filled in from the germline J gene. The rearrangement links TRBV30 to TRBJ1-4, with TRBD1 identical over 9 bases. The CDR3 runs 13 residues. Germline loops: CDR1 GTSNPN, CDR2 SVGIG (reference sequence). The V segment lost 7 bases and the J segment 8 bases; nucleotides outside the gene matches: 8. The part of the CDR3 DNA that was read is TGTGCCTCCTCCGGGACAGGGTCCGAAAAA. Translated, it gives CASSGTGSEK. The whole CDR3 reads CASSGTGSEKLFF.

About this clone itself: The junction differs from germline at one of its ends, possibly a read error. The read halts 3 residues ahead of the CDR3 end, with the missing end drawn from the germline J gene. This sequence joins TRBV2 and TRBJ2-3; 7 bases are shared with TRBD1. The CDR3 is 15 amino acids. Germline CDR1 SNHLY, CDR2 FYNNEI. Incomplete CDR3 DNA: TGTGCCAGCAGTCTCGAGCAACAGGGGTCAGAGACG. It is translated as CASSLEQQGSET. The CDR3 in its entirety is CASSLEQQGSETQYF.

A remark on this clone: The read ends 3 residues early relative to the CDR3; the germline J gene fills the gap. This sequence joins TRBV5-1 and TRBJ2-2; tentatively, D is TRBD1 (6 bases). Trimming cost V 1 base and J 1 base, with 14 bases left between them. In germline, CDR1 is SGHRS, CDR2 YFSETQ. The CDR3 consists of 17 residues. CDR3 protein: CASSLILYRVNTGELFF. CDR3 bases read: TGCGCCAGCAGCTTGATTTTATACAGGGTGAACACCGGGGAG.

Regarding this clone: The CDR3 end falls 3 residues outside the read, so it is completed with the germline J gene. The gene calls are TRBV30 and TRBJ1-4; TRBD1 is a possible D gene (6 bases). The germline gives CDR1 GTSNPN, CDR2 SVGIG (reference sequence). The CDR3 covers 15 residues. CDR3 sequence: CAWSRDISGANVLFF. Partial CDR3 DNA: TGTGCCTGGAGTCGGGACATCTCTGGGGCCAACGTA.

For this clone: Read coverage stops 3 residues before the CDR3 terminus; the germline J gene supplies the remainder. The V and J genes are TRBV7-8 and TRBJ2-7, with a possible D match to TRBD1 (5 bases). Germline V gene lookup returns CDR1 SGHVS and CDR2 FQNEAQ. Trimming pared 6 bases from V and 4 bases from J, leaving 13 bases between. The CDR3 loop spans 13 amino acids. CDR3 DNA (partial): TGTGCCAGCAGTCAGGGCCCTTGGTACGAG. Translating gives CASSQGPWYE. The whole CDR3 reads CASSQGPWYEQYF.

Regarding this clone: The missing CDR3 end, 3 residues past where the read stops, is filled in from the germline J gene. The chain uses TRBV29-1 and TRBJ2-3, with D possibly TRBD2 on 7 matching bases. Looked up from germline, CDR1 is SQVTM and CDR2 is ANQGSEA. CDR3 length: 13 residues. The ends were cut back, 4 bases at V and 5 bases at J, with 13 bases in the middle. The CDR3: CSVVRGAEDTQYF. The covered CDR3 bases are TGCAGCGTTGTACGGGGGGCTGAAGATACG.

With regard to this clone: The CDR3 end falls 3 residues outside the read, so it is completed with the germline J gene. The chain uses TRBV5-1 and TRBJ2-7, with 7 bases lining up with TRBD2. CDR3 length: 13 amino acids. Per the germline V gene, CDR1 is SGHRS and CDR2 is YFSETQ. V gave up 4 bases and J gave up 2 bases; unmatched junction bases: 3. The DNA read from the CDR3 is TGCGCCAGCAGCCCTACTAGCGCCTACGAG. It specifies CASSPTSAYE. The complete CDR3 protein is CASSPTSAYEQYF.

On this clone: The read stops 3 residues short of the end of the CDR3; the missing end is completed from the germline J gene. The V and J genes are TRBV19 and TRBJ2-1; a possible D gene is TRBD1 (6 bases). Trimming removed 3 bases at V and 2 bases at J, with 14 bases between. The CDR3 length is 16 residues. Germline-derived CDR1 and CDR2 are LNHDA and SQIVND (reference sequence). CDR3 region: CASSIEGVRAYNEQFF. The DNA read from the CDR3 is TGTGCCAGTAGTATTGAGGGGGTTCGGGCCTACAATGAG.

Concerning this clone: With the read ending 3 residues before the CDR3 end, the germline J gene is used to fill in that end. This chain uses TRBV6-1 with TRBJ2-2; 7 bases align to TRBD1. This CDR3 spans 15 amino acids. Germline V gives CDR1 MNHNS, CDR2 SASEGT. The trim removed 1 base at V and 4 bases at J, leaving 3 bases unmatched. The DNA read from the CDR3 is TGTGCCAGCAGTGAAGGGGACAGAATCACCGGGGAG. It encodes CASSEGDRITGE. The complete CDR3 sequence is CASSEGDRITGELFF.

Concerning this clone itself: The read stops 3 residues short of the end of the CDR3; the missing end is completed from the germline J gene. V is TRBV20-1 and J is TRBJ2-1; possibly TRBD2 for D (6 bases). V dropped 6 bases and J dropped 4 bases, with 13 bases sitting between them. Germline values: CDR1 DFQATT, CDR2 SNEGSKA (reference sequence). CDR3 size: 13 residues. The CDR3 spells CSARTIRYNEQFF. The sequenced CDR3 bases are TGCAGTGCGAGGACTATCCGGTACAATGAG.

Worth noting for this clone: The CDR3 end lies 3 residues beyond the end of the read and is filled in from the germline J gene. The chain employs TRBV5-1 and TRBJ1-6; 9 bases fit TRBD1. This CDR3 has 16 amino acids. The germline V gene has CDR1 SGHRS and CDR2 YFSETQ. V gave up 4 bases and J gave up 9 bases; unmatched junction bases: 11. The CDR3 sequence: CASSPRDREESSPLHF. The part of the CDR3 DNA that was read is TGCGCCAGCAGCCCAAGGGACAGGGAAGAAAGTTCACCC.

A note on this clone: The read ends 3 residues shy of where the CDR3 ends; the end is completed using the germline J gene. This chain connects TRBV18 to TRBJ2-5; possible D gene TRBD1, 6 bases. This CDR3 region has 15 residues. V lost 4 bases to trimming and J lost 2 bases, with 14 bases between them. Germline CDR1 reads KGHSH; CDR2 reads LQKENI. The DNA read from the CDR3 is TGTGCCAGCTCACGAACTTACAGGGAACAAGAGACC. Translated: CASSRTYREQET. The full CDR3 protein is CASSRTYREQETQYF.

Concerning this clone itself: The CDR3 is cut off 3 residues early in the read; its end comes from the germline J gene. The rearrangement joins TRBV19 to TRBJ2-6, with a weak D call TRBD1 (6 bases). Between the trimmed V and J ends, which lost 9 bases and 0 bases, there was a span of 18 bases. Germline loops: CDR1 LNHDA, CDR2 SQIVND (reference sequence). The CDR3 consists of 17 residues. The sequenced part of the CDR3 DNA is TGTGCCAGCGCAACCGGGACACTTTACTCTGGGGCCAACGTC. This sequence encodes CASATGTLYSGANV. The full-length CDR3 reads as CASATGTLYSGANVLTF.

Comments on this clone: The CDR3 end falls 3 residues outside the read, so it is completed with the germline J gene. This chain connects TRBV7-6 to TRBJ2-2; no clear D gene. This CDR3 comprises 12 residues. With 5 bases removed from V and 6 bases from J, the gap between germline ends came to 7 bases. CDR1 is SGHVS and CDR2 is FNYEAQ in the germline V gene. CDR3 residues: CASSLNPGELFF. The sequenced part of the CDR3 DNA is TGTGCCAGCAGCCTAAACCCCGGGGAG.

As regards this clone: The read finishes 3 residues shy of the CDR3 end, and the germline J gene is used to complete it. This chain links TRBV7-3 with TRBJ2-3; a weak D match, TRBD1 (5 bases). V lost 4 bases and J lost 6, with 11 bases in between. The CDR3 is made up of 13 amino acids. CDR1 and CDR2 (germline): SGHTA, FQGTGA. The DNA read from the CDR3 is TGTGCCAGCAGCTCGCAGGGCCCCGATACG. Translated: CASSSQGPDT. The full CDR3 protein reads CASSSQGPDTQYF.

CDR3 DNA, as far as it was read: TGTGCCTGGAGTGTATTCGGGTTAGGATACCAAGAGACC. It is translated as CAWSVFGLGYQET. The CDR3 in full is CAWSVFGLGYQETQYF. The gene calls are TRBV30 and TRBJ2-5; D ambiguous. The CDR3 end lies 3 residues beyond the end of the read and is filled in from the germline J gene. Germline values: CDR1 GTSNPN, CDR2 SVGIG (reference sequence). The CDR3 has 16 amino acids. Trimming pared 0 bases from V and 0 bases from J, leaving 14 bases between.

Turning to this clone: The observed sequence ends 3 residues before the CDR3 terminus, with the missing tail filled in from the germline J gene. V usage is TRBV29-1 and J usage is TRBJ2-6, with D perhaps matching TRBD1 (6 bases). Germline V gives CDR1 SQVTM, CDR2 ANQGSEA. The CDR3 extends over 14 amino acids. The V gene lost 5 bases and the J gene lost 0 bases, with 8 bases spanning the gap. The CDR3: CSVLDSSGANVLTF. Incomplete CDR3 DNA: TGCAGCGTTTTGGACAGCTCTGGGGCCAACGTC.

For this clone: The missing CDR3 end, 3 residues past where the read stops, is filled in from the germline J gene. This rearrangement joins TRBV5-6 to TRBJ1-5; D is unclear. CDR3 size: 14 residues. Trimming cost V 4 bases and J 3 bases, with 11 bases left between them. Germline CDR1 and CDR2: SGHDT and YYEEEE. The covered CDR3 bases are TGTGCCAGCAGCCTGAATGGGCACAATCAGCCC. Encoded protein: CASSLNGHNQP. The CDR3 reads in full as CASSLNGHNQPQHF.